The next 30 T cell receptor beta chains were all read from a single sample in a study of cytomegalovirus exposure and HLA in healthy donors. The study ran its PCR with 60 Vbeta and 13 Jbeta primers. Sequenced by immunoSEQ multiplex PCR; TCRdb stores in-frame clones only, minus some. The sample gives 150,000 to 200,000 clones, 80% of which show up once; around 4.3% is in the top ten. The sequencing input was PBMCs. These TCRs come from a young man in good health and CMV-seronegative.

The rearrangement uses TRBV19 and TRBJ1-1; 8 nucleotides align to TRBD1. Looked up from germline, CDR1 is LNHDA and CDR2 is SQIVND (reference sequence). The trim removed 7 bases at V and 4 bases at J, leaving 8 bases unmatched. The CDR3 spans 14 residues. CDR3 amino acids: CASTGGQGRTEAFF. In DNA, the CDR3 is TGTGCCAGTACCGGTGGACAGGGTCGCACTGAAGCTTTCTTT.

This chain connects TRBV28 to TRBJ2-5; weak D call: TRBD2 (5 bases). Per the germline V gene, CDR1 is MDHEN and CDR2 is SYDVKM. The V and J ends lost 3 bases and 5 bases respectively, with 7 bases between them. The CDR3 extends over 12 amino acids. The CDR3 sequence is CASSFRGETQYF. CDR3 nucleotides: TGTGCCAGCAGTTTTAGAGGGGAGACCCAGTACTTC.

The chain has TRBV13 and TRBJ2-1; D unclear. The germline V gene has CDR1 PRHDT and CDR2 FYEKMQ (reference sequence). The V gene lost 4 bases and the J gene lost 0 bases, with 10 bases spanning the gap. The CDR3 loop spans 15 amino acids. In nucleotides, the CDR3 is TGTGCCAGCAGCTCCCTATTGGTCTCCTACAATGAGCAGTTCTTC. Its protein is CASSSLLVSYNEQFF.

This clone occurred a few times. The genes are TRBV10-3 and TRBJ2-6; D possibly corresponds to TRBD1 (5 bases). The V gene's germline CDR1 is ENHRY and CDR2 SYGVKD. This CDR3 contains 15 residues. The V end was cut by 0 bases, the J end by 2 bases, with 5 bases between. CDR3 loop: CAISESGPGANVLTF. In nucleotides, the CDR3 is TGTGCCATCAGTGAGTCGGGGCCTGGGGCCAACGTCCTGACTTTC.

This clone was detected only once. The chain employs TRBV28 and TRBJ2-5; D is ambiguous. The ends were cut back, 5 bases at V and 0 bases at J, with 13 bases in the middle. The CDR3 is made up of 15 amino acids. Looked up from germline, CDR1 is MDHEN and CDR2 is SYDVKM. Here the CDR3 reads CASSLPYPYQETQYF. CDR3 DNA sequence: TGTGCCAGCAGTCTCCCCTATCCGTACCAAGAGACCCAGTACTTC.

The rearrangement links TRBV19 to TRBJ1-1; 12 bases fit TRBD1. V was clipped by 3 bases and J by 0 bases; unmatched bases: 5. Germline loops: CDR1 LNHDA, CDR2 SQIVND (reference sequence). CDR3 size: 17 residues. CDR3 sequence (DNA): TGTGCCAGTAGTATGGGACAGGGGGCCTCGGTGAACACTGAAGCTTTCTTT. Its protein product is CASSMGQGASVNTEAFF.

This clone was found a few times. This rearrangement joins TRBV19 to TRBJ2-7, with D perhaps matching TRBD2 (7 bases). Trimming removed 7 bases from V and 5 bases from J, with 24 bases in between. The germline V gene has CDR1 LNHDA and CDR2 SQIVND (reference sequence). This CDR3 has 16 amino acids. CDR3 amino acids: CASKALPGAGVDEQYF. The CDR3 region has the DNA TGTGCCAGTAAGGCACTCCCGGGGGCGGGAGTGGACGAGCAGTACTTC.

CDR3 bases: TGTGCCAGCAGCTTGGAGCAGGGGGTTAACTACGAGCAGTACTTC. Translated: CASSLEQGVNYEQYF. The chain employs TRBV5-6 and TRBJ2-7, with 7 bases identical to TRBD1. The germline gives CDR1 SGHDT, CDR2 YYEEEE. This CDR3 is built from 15 residues. Trimming removed 0 bases from V and 3 bases from J; junction bases left unmatched: 6.

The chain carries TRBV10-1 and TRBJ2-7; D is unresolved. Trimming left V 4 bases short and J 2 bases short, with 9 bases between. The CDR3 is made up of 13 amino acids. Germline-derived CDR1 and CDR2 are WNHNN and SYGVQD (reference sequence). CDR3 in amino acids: CASSGPSAYEQYF. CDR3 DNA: TGCGCCAGCAGTGGCCCGTCGGCCTACGAGCAGTACTTC.

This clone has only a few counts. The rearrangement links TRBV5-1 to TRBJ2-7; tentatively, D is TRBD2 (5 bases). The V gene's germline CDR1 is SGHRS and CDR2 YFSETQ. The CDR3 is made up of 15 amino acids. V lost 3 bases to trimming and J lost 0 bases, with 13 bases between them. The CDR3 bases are TGCGCCAGCAGCTCCGGGATTCCCCTCTCCTACGAGCAGTACTTC. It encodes CASSSGIPLSYEQYF.

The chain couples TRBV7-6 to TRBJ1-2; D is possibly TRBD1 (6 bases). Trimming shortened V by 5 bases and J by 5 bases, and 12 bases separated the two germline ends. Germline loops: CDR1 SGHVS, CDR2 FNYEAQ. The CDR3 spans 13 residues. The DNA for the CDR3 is TGTGCCAGCAGCCCTCCAGGGGTGTATGGCTACACCTTC. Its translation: CASSPPGVYGYTF.

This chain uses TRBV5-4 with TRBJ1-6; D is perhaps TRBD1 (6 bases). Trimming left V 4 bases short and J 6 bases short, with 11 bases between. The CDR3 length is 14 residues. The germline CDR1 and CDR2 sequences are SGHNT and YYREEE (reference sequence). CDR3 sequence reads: CASSPGHSNSPLHF. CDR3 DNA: TGTGCCAGCAGCCCGGGACATTCTAATTCACCCCTCCACTTT.

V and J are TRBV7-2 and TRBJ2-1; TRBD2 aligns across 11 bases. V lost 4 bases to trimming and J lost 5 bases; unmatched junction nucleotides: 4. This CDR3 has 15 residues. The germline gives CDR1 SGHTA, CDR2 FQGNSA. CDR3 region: CASSYSGGADNEQFF. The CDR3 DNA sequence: TGTGCCAGCAGCTATAGCGGGGGGGCGGACAATGAGCAGTTCTTC.

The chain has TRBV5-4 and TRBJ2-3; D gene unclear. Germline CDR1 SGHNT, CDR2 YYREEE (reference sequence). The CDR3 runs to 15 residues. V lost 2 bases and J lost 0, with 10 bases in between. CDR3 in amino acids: CASSLEPTSTDTQYF. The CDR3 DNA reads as TGTGCCAGCAGCTTAGAGCCGACTAGCACAGATACGCAGTATTTT.

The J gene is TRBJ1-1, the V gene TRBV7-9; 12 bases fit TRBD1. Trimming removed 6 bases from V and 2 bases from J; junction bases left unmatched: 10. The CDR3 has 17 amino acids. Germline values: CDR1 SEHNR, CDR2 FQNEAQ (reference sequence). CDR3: CASRITGTGGSNTEAFF. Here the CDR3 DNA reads TGTGCCAGCAGGATTACCGGGACAGGGGGCTCTAACACTGAAGCTTTCTTT.

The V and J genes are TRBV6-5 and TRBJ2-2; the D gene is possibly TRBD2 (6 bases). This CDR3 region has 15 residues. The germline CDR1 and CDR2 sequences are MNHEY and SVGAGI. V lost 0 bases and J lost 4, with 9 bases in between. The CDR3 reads CASSYSPEGTGELFF. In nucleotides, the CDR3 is TGTGCCAGCAGTTACTCCCCGGAGGGCACCGGGGAGCTGTTTTTT.

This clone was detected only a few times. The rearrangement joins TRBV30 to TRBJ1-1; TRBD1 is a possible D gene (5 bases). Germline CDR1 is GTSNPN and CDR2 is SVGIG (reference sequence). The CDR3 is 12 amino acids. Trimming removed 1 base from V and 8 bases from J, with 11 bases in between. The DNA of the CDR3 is TGTGCCTGGAGTGCTTTGACAGTAGAAGCTTTCTTT. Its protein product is CAWSALTVEAFF. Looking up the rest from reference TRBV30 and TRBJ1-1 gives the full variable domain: SQTIHQWPATLVQPVGSPLSLECTVEGTSNPNLYWYRQAAGRGLQLLFYSVGIGQISSEVPQNLSASRPQDRQFILSSKKLLLSDSGFYLCAWSALTVEAFFGQGTRLTVV.

CDR3 nucleotide sequence: TGTGCCAGCTCACCCGGGACAACCTACGAGCAGTACTTC. Residues: CASSPGTTYEQYF. The chain joins TRBV18 to TRBJ2-7, with D perhaps matching TRBD1 (6 bases). Trimming shortened V by 3 bases and J by 2 bases, and 8 bases separated the two germline ends. CDR3 length equals 13 residues. The germline V gene encodes CDR1 KGHSH and CDR2 LQKENI.

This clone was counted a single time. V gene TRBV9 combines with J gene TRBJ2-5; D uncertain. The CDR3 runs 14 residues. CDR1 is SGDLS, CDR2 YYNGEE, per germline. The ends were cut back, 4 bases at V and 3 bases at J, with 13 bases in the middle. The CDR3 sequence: CASSPEVVEETQYF. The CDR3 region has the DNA TGTGCCAGCAGCCCCGAAGTCGTAGAAGAGACCCAGTACTTC.

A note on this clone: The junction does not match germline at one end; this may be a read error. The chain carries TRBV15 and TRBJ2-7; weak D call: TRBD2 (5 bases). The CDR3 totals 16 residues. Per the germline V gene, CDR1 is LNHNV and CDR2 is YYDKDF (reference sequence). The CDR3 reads CATSSPKGAPGNMVVF. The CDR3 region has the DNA TGTGCCACCAGCAGCCCTAAAGGTGCCCCGGGGAATATGGTAGTCTTC.

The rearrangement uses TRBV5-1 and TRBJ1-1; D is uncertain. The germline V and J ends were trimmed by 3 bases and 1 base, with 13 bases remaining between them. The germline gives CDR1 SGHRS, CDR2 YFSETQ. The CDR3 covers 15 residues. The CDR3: CASSSSTAGNTEAFF. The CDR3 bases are TGCGCCAGCAGCTCCTCTACCGCAGGGAACACTGAAGCTTTCTTT.

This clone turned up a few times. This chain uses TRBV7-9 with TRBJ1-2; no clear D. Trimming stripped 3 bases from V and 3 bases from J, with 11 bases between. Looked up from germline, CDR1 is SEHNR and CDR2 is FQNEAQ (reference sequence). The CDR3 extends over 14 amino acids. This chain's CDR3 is CASSFGRVDYGYTF. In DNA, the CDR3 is TGTGCCAGCAGCTTCGGGAGGGTTGACTATGGCTACACCTTC.

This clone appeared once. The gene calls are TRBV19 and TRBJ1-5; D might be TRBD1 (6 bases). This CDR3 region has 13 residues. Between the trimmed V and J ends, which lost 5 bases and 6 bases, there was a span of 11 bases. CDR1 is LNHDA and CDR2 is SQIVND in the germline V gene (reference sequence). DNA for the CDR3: TGTGCCAGTAGTGAACAGGGTGGTCAGCCCCAGCATTTT. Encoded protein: CASSEQGGQPQHF.

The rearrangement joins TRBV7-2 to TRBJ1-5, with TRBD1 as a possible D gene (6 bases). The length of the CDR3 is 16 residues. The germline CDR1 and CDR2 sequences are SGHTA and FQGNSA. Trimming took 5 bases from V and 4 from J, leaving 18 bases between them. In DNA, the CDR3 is TGTGCCAGCAGCCCTGGGACACCCTGGAGGAATCAGCCCCAGCATTTT. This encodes CASSPGTPWRNQPQHF. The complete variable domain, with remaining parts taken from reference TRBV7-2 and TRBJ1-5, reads GAGVSQSPSNKVTEKGKDVELRCDPISGHTALYWYRQSLGQGLEFLIYFQGNSAPDKSGLPSDRFSAERTGGSVSTLTIQRTQQEDSAVYLCASSPGTPWRNQPQHFGDGTRLSIL.

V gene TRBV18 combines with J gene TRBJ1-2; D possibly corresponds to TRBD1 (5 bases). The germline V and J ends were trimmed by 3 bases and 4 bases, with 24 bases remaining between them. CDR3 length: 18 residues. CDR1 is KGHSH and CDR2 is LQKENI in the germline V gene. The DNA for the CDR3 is TGTGCCAGCTCACCGGGCTTATTACAGGACCGAACGGGCTATGGCTACACCTTC. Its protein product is CASSPGLLQDRTGYGYTF. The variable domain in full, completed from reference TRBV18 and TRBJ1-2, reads NAGVMQNPRHLVRRRGQEARLRCSPMKGHSHVYWYRQLPEEGLKFMVYLQKENIIDESGMPKERFSAEFPKEGPSILRIQQVVRGDSAAYFCASSPGLLQDRTGYGYTFGSGTRLTVV.

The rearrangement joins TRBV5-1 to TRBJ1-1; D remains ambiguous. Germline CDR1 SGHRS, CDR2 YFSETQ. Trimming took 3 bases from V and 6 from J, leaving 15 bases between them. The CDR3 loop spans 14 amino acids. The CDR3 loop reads CASSSGLKRAEAFF. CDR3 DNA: TGCGCCAGCAGCTCGGGTCTAAAGCGCGCTGAAGCTTTCTTT. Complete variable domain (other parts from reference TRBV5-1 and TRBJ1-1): KAGVTQTPRYLIKTRGQQVTLSCSPISGHRSVSWYQQTPGQGLQFLFEYFSETQRNKGNFPGRFSGRQFSNSRSEMNVSTLELGDSALYLCASSSGLKRAEAFFGQGTRLTVV.

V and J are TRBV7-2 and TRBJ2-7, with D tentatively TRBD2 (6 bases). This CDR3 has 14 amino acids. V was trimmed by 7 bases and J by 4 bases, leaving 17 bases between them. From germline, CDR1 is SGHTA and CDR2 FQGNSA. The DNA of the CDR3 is TGTGCCAGCACCCAGCGGGCAGGGCGATACGAGCAGTACTTC. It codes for CASTQRAGRYEQYF.

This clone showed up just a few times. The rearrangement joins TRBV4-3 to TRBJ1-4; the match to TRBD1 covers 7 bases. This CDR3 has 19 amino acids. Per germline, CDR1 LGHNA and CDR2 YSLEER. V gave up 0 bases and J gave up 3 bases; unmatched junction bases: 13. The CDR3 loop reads CASSQDWDSEIVANEKLFF. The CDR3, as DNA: TGCGCCAGCAGCCAAGATTGGGACAGTGAAATAGTGGCTAATGAAAAACTGTTTTTT.

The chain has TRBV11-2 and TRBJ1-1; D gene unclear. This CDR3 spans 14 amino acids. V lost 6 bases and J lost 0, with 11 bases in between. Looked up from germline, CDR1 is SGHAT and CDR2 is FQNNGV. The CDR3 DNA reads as TGTGCCAGCAGTGTCGAGGAGATGAACACTGAAGCTTTCTTT. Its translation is CASSVEEMNTEAFF.

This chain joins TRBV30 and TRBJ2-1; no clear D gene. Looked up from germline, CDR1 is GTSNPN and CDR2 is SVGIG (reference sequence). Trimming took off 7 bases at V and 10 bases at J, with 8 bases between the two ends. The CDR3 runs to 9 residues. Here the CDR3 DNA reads TGTGCCTTGAACAGAGAGCAGTTCTTC. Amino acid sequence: CALNREQFF.